This note documents a single T cell receptor beta chain sequence. Its antigen remains unidentified. Primers: 60 Vbeta forward and 13 Jbeta reverse. The assay was immunoSEQ multiplex PCR, and TCRdb's table has in-frame clones only and misses some. Of just over 150,000 clones detected, roughly 78% appear once; the ten largest clones hold less than 8.5%. This CDR3 has 14 amino acids. The germline gives CDR1 MNHEY, CDR2 SMNVEV (reference sequence). V shed 2 bases and J shed 3 bases, with 11 bases lying between them. The data originate from a study of cytomegalovirus exposure and HLA in healthy donors. Study conclusions and caveats: Reports showed the classifier diagnosing cytomegalovirus status with high specificity and sensitivity. Despite most TCR sequences being rare, some public TCRs occurred in many donors. For most TCR beta V segments, an earlier analysis put the productive rate at about 87% or about 30% of the time.

The V and J genes are TRBV27 and TRBJ2-7, with D maybe TRBD1 (6 bases). The specimen sequenced was PBMCs. This TCR came from a man aged 35 to 55 in good health and CMV-seropositive. CDR3 bases: TGTGCCAGCAGTTTAGGGGGCCGGGACTACGAGCAGTACTTC. Translation: CASSLGGRDYEQYF.